This TCR beta chain was identified during a study of shared clonotypes between healthy human individuals. DNA at approximately 200 ng, roughly 27,000 T cell genomes, went into sorted-subset replicate PCRs. Here immunoSEQ multiplex PCR was the method, and the copy in TCRdb shows in-frame clones only, minus some. The data hold about 680,000 clones, with 72% observed a single time. V was cut by 3 bases and J by 8 bases, with 8 bases left in between. The CDR3 sequence is 12 residues long. Looked up from germline, CDR1 is ENHRY and CDR2 is SYGVKD. Notes on this clone: Its antigen is not known.

General study points: Larger estimated richness was generally seen in naive subsets than in memory subsets.

A CD45RA+ naive subset and a CD45RA-negative memory subset were split from CD4+ cells. Sequencing input: memory CD4+ T cells sorted from blood. Subset: CD45RA-negative fraction. The genes are TRBV10-3 and TRBJ2-1; D is undetermined. This clonotype was obtained from a woman in her 30s in good health. The DNA of the CDR3 is TGTGCCATCAGTGAACTCACGGATGAGCAGTTCTTC. Amino acids: CAISELTDEQFF.